Below are 15 T cell receptor beta chains sequenced from a single sample in a study of T cells in Graves' hyperthyroidism and ophthalmopathy. Researchers took RNA transcripts and amplified the TCR beta CDR3 regions from them. The HTBI set primed first-round TCR CDR3 RT-PCR. A single record per CDR3 protein comes from TCRdb applying MiXCR to the multiplex PCR reads. The table shows approximately 400,000 distinct CDR3 sequences, with more than 15% occurring only once. Sequenced sample: blood. All receptors derive from a woman between 18 and 30 years old with Graves' hyperthyroidism that later progressed to Graves' ophthalmopathy.

This clonotype was counted many times. The chain recombines TRBV20-1 with TRBJ2-7, with 7 bases fitting TRBD2. The CDR3 length is 15 residues. Unmatched junction bases numbered 14, after V lost 3 bases and J lost 6 bases. The germline CDR1 and CDR2 sequences are DFQATT and SNEGSKA (reference sequence). This CDR3 reads CSASPSWGGLGEQYF. In nucleotides, the CDR3 is TGCAGTGCTAGCCCGTCATGGGGGGGTTTGGGCGAGCAGTACTTC.

The sample holds many counts of this clonotype. CDR3 coding DNA: TGTGCCAGCAGTTTAGTGGGGGCAGCGGTGAACACTGAAGCTTTCTTT. It translates to CASSLVGAAVNTEAFF. The rearrangement joins TRBV27 to TRBJ1-1; weak D call: TRBD1 (6 bases). The CDR3 length is 16 residues. Germline V CDR1 and CDR2: MNHEY, SMNVEV (reference sequence). Trimming pared 2 bases from V and 0 bases from J, leaving 13 bases between.

This clonotype was recorded at least ten times. This chain uses TRBV12-3 or TRBV12-4 with TRBJ1-1, with D unclear. This CDR3 comprises 13 residues. The ends were cut back, 8 bases at V and 0 bases at J, with 10 bases in the middle. The CDR3 sequence: CASCGRMNTEAFF. CDR3 sequence (DNA): TGTGCCAGCTGTGGGCGGATGAACACTGAAGCTTTCTTT.

This clonotype has a count of ten or more. The chain carries TRBV28 and TRBJ1-4; 8 bases agree with TRBD1. With 6 bases clipped from V and 7 bases from J, the junction kept 16 bases outside the gene matches. Germline-derived CDR1 and CDR2 are MDHEN and SYDVKM. The CDR3 extends over 17 amino acids. DNA for the CDR3: TGTGCCAGCAGCCTTATGGGCCTCAGGGGGCAGGGTGAAAAACTGTTTTTT. This codes for CASSLMGLRGQGEKLFF.

A single count supports this clonotype. With a much larger clone just one base away, this may be a read error. The chain has TRBV14 and TRBJ2-1; no clear D gene. Near its end, the DNA agrees better with TRBJ2-7, so the J call may be wrong. The CDR3 runs to 11 residues. Germline CDR1 SGHDN, CDR2 FVKESK. The CDR3, as DNA: TGTGCCAACAGCTCCCACAACGAGCAGTACTTC. Amino acids: CANSSHNEQYF.

In this sample, this clonotype turned up a few times. The chain has TRBV6-4 and TRBJ2-3; D gene ambiguous. Germline CDR1 MRHNA, CDR2 SNTAGT. V was trimmed by 0 bases and J by 4 bases, leaving 11 bases between them. The CDR3 runs 15 residues. CDR3 loop: CASSDSQVPSDTQYF. CDR3 nucleotide sequence: TGTGCCAGCAGTGACTCGCAGGTTCCCTCAGATACGCAGTATTTT.

This clonotype was counted many times. The chain is built from TRBV5-6 and TRBJ2-7; the D gene is possibly TRBD1 (5 bases). The CDR3 length is 15 residues. V was cut by 1 base and J by 0 bases, with 11 bases left in between. The germline gives CDR1 SGHDT, CDR2 YYEEEE. The CDR3 reads CASSLSATASYEQYF. The CDR3 bases are TGTGCCAGCAGCTTGTCCGCGACAGCCTCCTACGAGCAGTACTTC. The entire variable domain, with the rest obtained from reference TRBV5-6 and TRBJ2-7, is as follows: DAGVTQSPTHLIKTRGQQVTLRCSPKSGHDTVSWYQQALGQGPQFIFQYYEEEERQRGNFPDRFSGHQFPNYSSELNVNALLLGDSALYLCASSLSATASYEQYFGPGTRLTVT.

This clonotype was seen a few times. V usage is TRBV20-1 and J usage is TRBJ2-7; 10 nucleotides line up with TRBD1. CDR3 length: 12 residues. V was pared by 6 bases and J by 3 bases, with 2 bases of the junction left unmatched. Germline CDR1 and CDR2: DFQATT and SNEGSKA (reference sequence). Written as DNA, the CDR3 is TGCAGTGCCCGGACAGGGGGCTACGAGCAGTACTTC. Translation: CSARTGGYEQYF.

A few counts support this clonotype. The chain recombines TRBV6-1 with TRBJ1-6, with D possibly being TRBD1 (5 bases). In germline, CDR1 is MNHNS, CDR2 SASEGT. Between the trimmed V and J ends, which lost 0 bases and 10 bases, there was a span of 16 bases. The CDR3 loop spans 16 amino acids. The CDR3 nucleotides are TGTGCCAGCAGTGAAGCGCAACTGCAGGGAGAGTCACCCCTCCACTTT. Translation gives CASSEAQLQGESPLHF.

This clonotype was counted at least ten times. The gene calls are TRBV20-1 and TRBJ1-5, with D uncertain. Between the trimmed V and J ends, which lost 1 base and 3 bases, there was a span of 4 bases. From germline, CDR1 is DFQATT and CDR2 SNEGSKA (reference sequence). CDR3 size: 12 residues. The CDR3 coding sequence is TGCAGTGCTAGAGGAGTCAATCAGCCCCAGCATTTT. It specifies CSARGVNQPQHF.

As to this clonotype: A much larger clonotype is one base distant, so this may be a read error. The chain employs TRBV20-1 and TRBJ2-3; D perhaps matches TRBD1 (5 bases). Germline CDR1 DFQATT, CDR2 SNEGSKA (reference sequence). The CDR3 is made up of 15 amino acids. As DNA, the CDR3 is TGCAATGCTAGAGATGGGGCACAGAACACAGATACGCAGTATTTT. Protein sequence: CNARDGAQNTDTQYF.

The sample holds many counts of this clonotype. The chain employs TRBV12-3 or TRBV12-4 and TRBJ2-5; no clear D gene. This CDR3 spans 12 amino acids. V lost 1 base to trimming and J lost 7 bases, with 7 bases between them. CDR3 protein: CASSLEYGTQYF. CDR3 coding DNA: TGTGCCAGCAGTTTAGAGTACGGGACCCAGTACTTC.

There are a few counts of this clonotype. The chain combines TRBV2 with TRBJ1-3; TRBD1 matches at 8 bases. Germline V gene lookup returns CDR1 SNHLY and CDR2 FYNNEI. The V and J ends lost 8 bases and 7 bases, in that order; junction bases with no gene match: 16. This CDR3 comprises 16 residues. Written as DNA, the CDR3 is TGTGCCAGCGTCAATCCGGGACAGGAGCTTTCGAACACCATATATTTT. It translates to CASVNPGQELSNTIYF.

The chain recombines TRBV5-4 with TRBJ2-2; 13 bases map to TRBD2. The CDR3 totals 17 residues. Germline trimming cut 4 bases from V and 1 base from J; bases unmatched to any gene: 4. Looked up from germline, CDR1 is SGHNT and CDR2 is YYREEE (reference sequence). The DNA for the CDR3 is TGTGCCAGCAGCATAGGACTAGCGGGAGAGAACACCGGGGAGCTGTTTTTT. It is translated as CASSIGLAGENTGELFF.

In its sample, this clonotype was seen many times. The chain is built from TRBV20-1 and TRBJ2-3; the D is unclear. V was trimmed by 1 base and J by 3 bases, leaving 8 bases between them. Germline CDR1 DFQATT, CDR2 SNEGSKA (reference sequence). The CDR3 has 13 amino acids. CDR3 sequence (DNA): TGCAGTGCTAGAGGTCTTATTACAGATACGCAGTATTTT. It translates to CSARGLITDTQYF.